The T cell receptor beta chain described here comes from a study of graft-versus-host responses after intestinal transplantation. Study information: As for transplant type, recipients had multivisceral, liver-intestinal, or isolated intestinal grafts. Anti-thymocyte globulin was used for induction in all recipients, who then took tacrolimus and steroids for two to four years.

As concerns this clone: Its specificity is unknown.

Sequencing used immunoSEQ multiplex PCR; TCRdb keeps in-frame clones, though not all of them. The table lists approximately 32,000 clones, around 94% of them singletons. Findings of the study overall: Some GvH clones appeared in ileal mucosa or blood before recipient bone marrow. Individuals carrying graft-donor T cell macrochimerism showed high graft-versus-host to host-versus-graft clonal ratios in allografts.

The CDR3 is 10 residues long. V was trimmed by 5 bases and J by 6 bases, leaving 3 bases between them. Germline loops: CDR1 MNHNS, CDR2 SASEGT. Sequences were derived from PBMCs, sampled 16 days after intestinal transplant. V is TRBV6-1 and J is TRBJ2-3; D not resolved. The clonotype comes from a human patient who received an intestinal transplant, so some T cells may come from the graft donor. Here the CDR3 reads CASSRDTQYF. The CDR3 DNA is TGTGCCAGCAGTCGGGATACGCAGTATTTT.